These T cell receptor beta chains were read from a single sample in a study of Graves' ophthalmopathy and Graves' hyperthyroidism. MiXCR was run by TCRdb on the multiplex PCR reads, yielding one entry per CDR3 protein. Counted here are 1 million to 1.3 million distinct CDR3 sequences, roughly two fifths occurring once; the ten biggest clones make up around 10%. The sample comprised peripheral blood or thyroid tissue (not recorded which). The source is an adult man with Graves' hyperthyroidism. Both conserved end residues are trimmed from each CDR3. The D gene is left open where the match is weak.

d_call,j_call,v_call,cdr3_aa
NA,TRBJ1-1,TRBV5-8,ASSRQAGWAEAF
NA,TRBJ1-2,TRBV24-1,ATSTSGNKDGYT
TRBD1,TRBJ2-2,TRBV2,ASTRTGPDTGELF
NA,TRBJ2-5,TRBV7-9,ASSTSSGQWKGPQY
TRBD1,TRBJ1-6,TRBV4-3,ASSQLGTGLESPLH
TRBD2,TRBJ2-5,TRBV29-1,SVEFAGVPQETQY
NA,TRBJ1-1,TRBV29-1,SVKFNTEAF
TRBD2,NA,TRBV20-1,SALGLAGNNEQF
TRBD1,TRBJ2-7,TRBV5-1,ASSWGQGRYEQY
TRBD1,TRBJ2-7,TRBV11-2,ASSLHGQDYEQY
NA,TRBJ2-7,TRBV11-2,ASSLTAGVQAEQY
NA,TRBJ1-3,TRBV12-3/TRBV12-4,ASSLWTATGNTIY
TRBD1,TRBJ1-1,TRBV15,ATSRARDSSEAF
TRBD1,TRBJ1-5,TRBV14,ASSEGGESRQPQH
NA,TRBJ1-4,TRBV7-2,ASSPSGPGYGDRI
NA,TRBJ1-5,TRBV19,ASSLDPGSYSNQPQH
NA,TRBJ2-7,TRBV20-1,SAREATGQY
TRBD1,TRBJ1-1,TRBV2,ASGIEDRAGGNTEAF
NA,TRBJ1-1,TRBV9,ASSVDDLGATEAF
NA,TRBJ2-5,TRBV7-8,ASSLVYSGETQY
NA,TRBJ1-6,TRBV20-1,SALASIGGPLH
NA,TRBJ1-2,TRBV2,ASSGSFYGYT
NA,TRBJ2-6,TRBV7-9,ASSSLMMTGANVLT
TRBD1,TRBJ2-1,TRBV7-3,ASSWTGGESGNEQF
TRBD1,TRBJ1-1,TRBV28,ASSPGQGSFNTEAF
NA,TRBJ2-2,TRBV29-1,SGSSGGELF
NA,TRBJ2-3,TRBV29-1,SVRRDTQY
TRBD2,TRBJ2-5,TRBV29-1,SVGRGSRQETQY
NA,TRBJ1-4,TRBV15,ATSKDSGNEKLF
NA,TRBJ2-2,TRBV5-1,ASSTTGQPFYELF
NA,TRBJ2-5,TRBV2,ASSYPTQETQY
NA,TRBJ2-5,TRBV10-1,ASSWQSGETQY
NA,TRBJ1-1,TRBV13,ASSSTEGGTEAF
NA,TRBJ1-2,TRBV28,ASRPDNYGYT
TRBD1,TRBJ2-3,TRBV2,ASKETGPDTQY
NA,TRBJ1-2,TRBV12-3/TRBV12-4,ATAGEHYGYT
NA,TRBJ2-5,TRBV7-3,ASSFGGPRETQY
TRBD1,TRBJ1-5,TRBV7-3,ASSLETGKTQH
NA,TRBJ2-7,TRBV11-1,ASSQFGQSYEQY
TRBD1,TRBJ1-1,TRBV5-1,ASSYGTGGLNTEAF
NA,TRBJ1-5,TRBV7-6,ASSPGDWGNQPQH
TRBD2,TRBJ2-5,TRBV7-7,ASSSTAGATETQY
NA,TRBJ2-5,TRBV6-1,ASSVKARVETQY
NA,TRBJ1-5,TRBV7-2,ASSPRAGRSEQPQH
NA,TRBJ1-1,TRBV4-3,ASSQQNLGNTEAF
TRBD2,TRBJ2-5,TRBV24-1,ATSSSGGETQY
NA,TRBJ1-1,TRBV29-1,SVDRRGLGTEAF
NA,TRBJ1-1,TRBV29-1,SVELGAEAF
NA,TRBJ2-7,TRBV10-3,AISDWDLSYEQY
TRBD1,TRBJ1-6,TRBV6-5,ASSYSDRRSPLH